Included here is one TCR beta chain sequence, with context. The antigen is not known. Deletions cut 0 bases from V and 2 bases from J, with 14 bases between. CDR1 is SGHRS and CDR2 is YFSETQ in the germline V gene. This CDR3 is built from 16 residues. The data were obtained in a study of shared clonotypes between healthy human individuals. Study-wide findings and caveats: Genetic and exposure-history diversity was limited by the small donor number.

In the naive CD8 group, cells lacked CD45RO and were positively selected for CCR7, so terminally differentiated effector memory CD45RA+ cells were left out. Donors were Caucasian adults residing in Nashville, Tennessee, USA. The assay ran at deep level. The method was immunoSEQ multiplex PCR; TCRdb's version includes in-frame clones alone and lacks a portion of them. The table shows about 680,000 clones, with roughly 94% occurring only once. Sequencing was done on a sample of naive CD8+ T cells sorted from blood. The TCR sequence derives from a man aged 30 to 45 in good health. The chain has TRBV5-1 and TRBJ2-5; D is ambiguous. CDR3 sequence reads: CASSLVEAYIQETQYF. The CDR3 nucleotides read TGCGCCAGCAGCTTGGTGGAAGCGTACATTCAAGAGACCCAGTACTTC.